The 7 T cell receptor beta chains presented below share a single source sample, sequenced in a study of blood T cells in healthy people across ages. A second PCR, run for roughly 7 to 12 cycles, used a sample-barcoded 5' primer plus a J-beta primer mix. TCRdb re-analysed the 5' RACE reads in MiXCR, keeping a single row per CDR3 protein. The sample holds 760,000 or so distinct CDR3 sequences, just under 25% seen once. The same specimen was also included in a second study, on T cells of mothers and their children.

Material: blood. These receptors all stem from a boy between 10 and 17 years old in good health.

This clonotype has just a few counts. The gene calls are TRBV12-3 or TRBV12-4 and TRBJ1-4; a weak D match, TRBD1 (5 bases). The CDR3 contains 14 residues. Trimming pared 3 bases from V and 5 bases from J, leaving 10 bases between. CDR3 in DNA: TGTGCCAGCAGTTTTATGGCAGGGAATGAAAAACTGTTTTTT. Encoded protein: CASSFMAGNEKLFF.

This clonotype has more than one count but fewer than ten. CDR3 in DNA: TGTGCCAGCAGCCAGACAGAGGATGAGCAGTTCTTC. Amino acid sequence: CASSQTEDEQFF. The chain combines TRBV7-6 with TRBJ2-1, with D tentatively TRBD1 (5 bases). CDR1 SGHVS and CDR2 FNYEAQ come from the germline V gene. The CDR3 loop spans 12 amino acids. V lost 5 bases to trimming and J lost 8 bases, with 10 bases between them. The full variable domain, its missing parts supplied by reference TRBV7-6 and TRBJ2-1, is GAGVSQSPRYKVTKRGQDVALRCDPISGHVSLYWYRQALGQGPEFLTYFNYEAQQDKSGLPNDRFSAERPEGSISTLTIQRTEQRDSAMYRCASSQTEDEQFFGPGTRLTVL.

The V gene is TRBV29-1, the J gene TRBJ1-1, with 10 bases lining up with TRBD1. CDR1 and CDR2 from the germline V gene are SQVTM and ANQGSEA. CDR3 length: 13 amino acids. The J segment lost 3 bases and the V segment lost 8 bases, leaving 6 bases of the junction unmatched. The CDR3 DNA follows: TGCAGCTCCAAGGGACAGGGGTACACTGAAGCTTTCTTT. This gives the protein CSSKGQGYTEAFF.

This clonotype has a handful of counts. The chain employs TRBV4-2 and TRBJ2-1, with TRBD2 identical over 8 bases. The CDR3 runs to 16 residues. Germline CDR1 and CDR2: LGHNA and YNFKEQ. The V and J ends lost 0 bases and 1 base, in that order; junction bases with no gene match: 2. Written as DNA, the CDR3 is TGTGCCAGCAGCCAAGAAGTAGCGGGGTCCTACAATGAGCAGTTCTTC. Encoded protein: CASSQEVAGSYNEQFF.

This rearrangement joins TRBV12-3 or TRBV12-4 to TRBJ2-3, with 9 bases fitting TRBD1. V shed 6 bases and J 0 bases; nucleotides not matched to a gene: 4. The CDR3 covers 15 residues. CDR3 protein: CASRWGQGSTDTQYF. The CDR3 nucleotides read TGTGCCAGCAGGTGGGGACAGGGAAGCACAGATACGCAGTATTTT.

The CDR3 DNA reads TGTGCCACCCAACAGGGATTAAATGAAAAACTGTTTTTT. Protein product: CATQQGLNEKLFF. The chain joins TRBV10-3 to TRBJ1-4; perhaps TRBD1 as D (6 bases). Per the germline V gene, CDR1 is ENHRY and CDR2 is SYGVKD. V was clipped by 10 bases and J by 5 bases, with 14 bases between them. This CDR3 is 13 amino acids long.

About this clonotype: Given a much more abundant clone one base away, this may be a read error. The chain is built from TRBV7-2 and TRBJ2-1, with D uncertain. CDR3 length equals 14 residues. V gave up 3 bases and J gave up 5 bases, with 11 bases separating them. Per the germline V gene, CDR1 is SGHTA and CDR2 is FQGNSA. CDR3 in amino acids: CASSFSRPHNEQFF. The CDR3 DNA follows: TGTGCCAGCAGCTTCTCTCGTCCCCACAATGAGCAGTTCTTC.